Here is one T cell receptor (beta chain) with its context. Its antigen is currently unknown. Repertoires were generated with immunoSEQ multiplex PCR, while TCRdb's copy carries only in-frame clones and drops some. The sample holds around 28,000 clones, approximately 66% seen once. This entry belongs to a study of PD-1 blockade in classical Hodgkin lymphoma. Points from the study as a whole: Unlike CD8+ TCR diversity, which did not rise significantly by C4D1, CD4+ TCR diversity did. Patients excluded were those beginning nivolumab under 1 year after ASCT.

CDR1 and CDR2 (germline): LNHDA, SQIVND (reference sequence). The CDR3 covers 14 residues. Trimming removed 1 base at V and 4 bases at J, with 8 bases between. All patients experienced relapse after autologous stem cell transplantation, and brentuximab vedotin exposure was variable. This chain joins TRBV19 and TRBJ1-3; no clear D. This clonotype was obtained from a human donor with classical Hodgkin lymphoma. The specimen was peripheral blood mononuclear cells (PBMCs), collected before the second cycle of nivolumab. The CDR3 sequence: CASSIVSRGNTIYF. CDR3 sequence (DNA): TGTGCCAGTAGTATAGTATCCAGAGGAAACACCATATATTTT.